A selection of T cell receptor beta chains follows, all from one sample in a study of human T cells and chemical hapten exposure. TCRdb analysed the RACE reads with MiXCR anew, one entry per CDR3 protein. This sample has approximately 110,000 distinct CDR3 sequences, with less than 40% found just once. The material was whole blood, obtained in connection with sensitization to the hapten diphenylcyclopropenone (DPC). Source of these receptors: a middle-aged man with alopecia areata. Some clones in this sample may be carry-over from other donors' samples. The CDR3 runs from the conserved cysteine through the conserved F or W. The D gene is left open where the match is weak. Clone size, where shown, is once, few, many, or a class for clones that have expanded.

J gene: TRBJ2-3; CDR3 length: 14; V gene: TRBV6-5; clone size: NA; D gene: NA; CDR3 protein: CASRAASSTDTQYF; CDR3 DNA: TGTGCCAGCAGGGCGGCCTCTAGCACAGATACGCAGTATTTT
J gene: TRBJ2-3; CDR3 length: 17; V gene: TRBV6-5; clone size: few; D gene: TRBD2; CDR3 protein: CASSYHGRGAGTDTQYF; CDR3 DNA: TGTGCCAGCAGTTACCACGGGCGGGGGGCAGGCACAGATACGCAGTATTTT
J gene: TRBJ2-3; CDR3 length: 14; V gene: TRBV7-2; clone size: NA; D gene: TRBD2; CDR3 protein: CASSTGLGTDTQYF; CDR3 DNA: TGTGCCAGCAGCACCGGACTAGGCACAGATACGCAGTATTTT
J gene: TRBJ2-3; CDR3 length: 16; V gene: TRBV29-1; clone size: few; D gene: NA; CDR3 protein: CSVGPAPQGNTDTQYF; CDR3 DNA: TGCAGCGTGGGGCCTGCACCCCAGGGTAACACAGATACGCAGTATTTT
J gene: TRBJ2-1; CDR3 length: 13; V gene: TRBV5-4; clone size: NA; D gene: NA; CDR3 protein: CASSYGGRDEQFF; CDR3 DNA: TGTGCCAGCAGCTATGGCGGAAGGGATGAGCAGTTCTTC
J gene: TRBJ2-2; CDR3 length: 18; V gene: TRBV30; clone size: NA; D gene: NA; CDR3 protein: CAWSVKPWGTKNTGELFF; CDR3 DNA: TGTGCCTGGAGTGTAAAGCCTTGGGGCACCAAGAACACCGGGGAGCTGTTTTTT
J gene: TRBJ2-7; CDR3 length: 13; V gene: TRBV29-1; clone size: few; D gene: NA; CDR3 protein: CSVEERASYEQYF; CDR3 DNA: TGCAGCGTTGAGGAGCGGGCTTCCTACGAGCAGTACTTC
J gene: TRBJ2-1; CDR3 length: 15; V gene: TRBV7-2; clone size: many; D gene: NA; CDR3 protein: CASTTEGSWSNEQFF; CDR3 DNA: TGTGCCAGCACAACCGAAGGGAGTTGGAGCAATGAGCAGTTCTTC
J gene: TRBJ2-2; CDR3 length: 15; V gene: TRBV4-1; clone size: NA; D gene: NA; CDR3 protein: CASRRSGQGTGELFF; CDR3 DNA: TGCGCCAGCAGACGAAGTGGCCAGGGGACCGGGGAGCTGTTTTTT
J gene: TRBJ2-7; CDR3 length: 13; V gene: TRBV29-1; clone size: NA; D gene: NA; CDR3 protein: CSARTPYSYEQYF; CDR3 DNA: TGCAGCGCCCGAACCCCGTACTCCTACGAGCAGTACTTC
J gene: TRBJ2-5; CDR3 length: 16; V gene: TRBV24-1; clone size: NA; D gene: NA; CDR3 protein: CATSDRGGAYQETQYF; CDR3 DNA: TGTGCCACCAGTGATCGTGGGGGCGCCTACCAAGAGACCCAGTACTTC
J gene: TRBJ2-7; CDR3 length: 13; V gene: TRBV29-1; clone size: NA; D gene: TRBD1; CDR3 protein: CSVGDRSSYEQYF; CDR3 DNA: TGCAGCGTTGGGGACAGGAGTTCCTACGAGCAGTACTTC
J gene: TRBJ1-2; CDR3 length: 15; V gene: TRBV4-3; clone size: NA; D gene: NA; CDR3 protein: CASSQDFQINYGYTF; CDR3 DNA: TGCGCCAGCAGCCAAGATTTTCAGATTAACTATGGCTACACCTTC
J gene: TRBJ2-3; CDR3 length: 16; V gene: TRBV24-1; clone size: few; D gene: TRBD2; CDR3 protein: CATSDSAGGGADTQYF; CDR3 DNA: TGTGCCACCAGTGATTCAGCGGGAGGAGGGGCAGATACGCAGTATTTT
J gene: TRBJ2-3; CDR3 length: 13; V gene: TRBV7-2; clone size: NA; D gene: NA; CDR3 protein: CASSLNALDTQYF; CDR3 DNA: TGTGCCAGCAGCTTAAACGCTCTAGATACGCAGTATTTT
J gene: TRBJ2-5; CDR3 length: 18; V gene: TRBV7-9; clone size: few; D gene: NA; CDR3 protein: CASSSLGSPGGGKETQYF; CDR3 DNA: TGTGCCAGCAGCTCTCTCGGTTCGCCAGGGGGAGGAAAAGAGACCCAGTACTTC
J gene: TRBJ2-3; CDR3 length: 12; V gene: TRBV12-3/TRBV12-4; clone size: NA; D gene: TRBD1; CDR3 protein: CATRGPTDTQYF; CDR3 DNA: TGTGCCACCAGGGGGCCCACAGATACGCAGTATTTT
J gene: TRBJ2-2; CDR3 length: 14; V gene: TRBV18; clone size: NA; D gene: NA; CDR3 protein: CASSPGLNTGELFF; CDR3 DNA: TGTGCCAGCTCACCGGGACTGAACACCGGGGAGCTGTTTTTT
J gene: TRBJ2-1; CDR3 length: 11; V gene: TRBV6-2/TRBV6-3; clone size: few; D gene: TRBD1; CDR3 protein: CASSGTGAQFF; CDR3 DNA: TGTGCCAGCAGTGGGACAGGGGCGCAGTTCTTC
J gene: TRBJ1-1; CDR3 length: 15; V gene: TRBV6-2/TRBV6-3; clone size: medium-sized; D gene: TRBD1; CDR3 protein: CASSQATGLGTEAFF; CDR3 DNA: TGTGCCAGCAGTCAGGCGACAGGGCTAGGGACTGAAGCTTTCTTT
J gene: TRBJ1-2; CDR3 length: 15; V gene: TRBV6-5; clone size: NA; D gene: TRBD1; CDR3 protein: CASSSGGRTNYGYTF; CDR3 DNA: TGTGCCAGCAGTTCAGGGGGGCGTACAAACTATGGCTACACCTTC
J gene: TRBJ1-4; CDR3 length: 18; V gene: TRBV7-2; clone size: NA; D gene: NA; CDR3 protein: CASSLDVGRVPTNEKLFF; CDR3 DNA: TGTGCCAGCAGCTTAGACGTGGGGCGCGTTCCGACTAATGAAAAACTGTTTTTT
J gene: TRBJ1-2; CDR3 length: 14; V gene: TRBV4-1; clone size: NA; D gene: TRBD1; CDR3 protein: CASSLETGGAGYTF; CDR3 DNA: TGCGCCAGCAGCCTAGAAACAGGGGGCGCTGGCTACACCTTC
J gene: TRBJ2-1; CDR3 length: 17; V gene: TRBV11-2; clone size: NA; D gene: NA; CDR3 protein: CASSLDSEGRPHDEQFF; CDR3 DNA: TGTGCCAGCAGCTTAGATAGTGAAGGACGCCCCCATGATGAGCAGTTCTTC
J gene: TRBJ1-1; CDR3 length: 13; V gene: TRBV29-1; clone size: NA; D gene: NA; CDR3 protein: CSGGREGNTEAFF; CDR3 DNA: TGCAGCGGGGGCAGGGAGGGTAACACTGAAGCTTTCTTT
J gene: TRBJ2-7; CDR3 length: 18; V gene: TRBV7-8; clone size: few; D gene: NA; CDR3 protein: CASSLGLQVLDPSYEQYF; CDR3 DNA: TGTGCCAGCAGCTTAGGGCTACAGGTCTTAGATCCCTCCTACGAGCAGTACTTC
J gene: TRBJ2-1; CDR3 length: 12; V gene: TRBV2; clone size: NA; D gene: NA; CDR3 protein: CASNDLIGEQFF; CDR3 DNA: TGTGCCAGCAATGATCTAATCGGTGAGCAGTTCTTC
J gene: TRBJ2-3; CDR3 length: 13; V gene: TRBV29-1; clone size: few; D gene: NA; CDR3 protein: CSVRGSGTDTQYF; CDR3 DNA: TGCAGCGTTAGGGGGAGTGGCACAGATACGCAGTATTTT